This is a list of T cell receptor beta chains from one sample in a study of graft-versus-host responses after intestinal transplantation. Assay: immunoSEQ multiplex PCR; the TCRdb copy retains only in-frame clones and omits some. The sample records some 46,000 clones, about 94% being singletons. Sequenced here: PBMCs, sampled approximately 360 days after intestinal transplant. These TCRs come from a human patient who received an intestinal transplant, so some T cells may come from the graft donor. Each CDR3 is given with its conserved first and last residue. Each record gives: V gene, D gene, J gene, clone size, CDR3 protein, CDR3 DNA. A D gene is named only where the DNA matches it firmly. For some rows the clone size is stated as once, few or many, or as a class when expanded; others skip it.

v_gene: TRBV6-1
d_gene: NA
j_gene: TRBJ2-7
abundance: NA
CDR3aa: CATWWGVYEQYF
CDR3nt: TGTGCCACCTGGTGGGGGGTATACGAGCAGTACTTC

v_gene: TRBV6-6
d_gene: TRBD1
j_gene: TRBJ1-2
abundance: NA
CDR3aa: CASSYPGGLDSYTF
CDR3nt: TGTGCCAGCAGTTACCCAGGGGGACTAGACTCCTACACCTTC

v_gene: TRBV19
d_gene: TRBD1
j_gene: TRBJ2-6
abundance: NA
CDR3aa: CASSHTGGSGANVLTF
CDR3nt: TGTGCCAGTAGCCACACAGGGGGCTCTGGGGCCAACGTCCTGACTTTC

v_gene: TRBV2
d_gene: TRBD1
j_gene: TRBJ2-5
abundance: NA
CDR3aa: CASTRQGGETQYF
CDR3nt: TGTGCCAGCACGCGACAGGGTGGTGAGACCCAGTACTTC

v_gene: TRBV7-9
d_gene: NA
j_gene: TRBJ2-1
abundance: NA
CDR3aa: CASSLFTAPQQFF
CDR3nt: TGTGCCAGCAGCTTATTTACAGCCCCCCAGCAGTTCTTC

v_gene: TRBV11-2
d_gene: NA
j_gene: TRBJ2-5
abundance: NA
CDR3aa: CASVATGETQYF
CDR3nt: TGTGCCAGCGTGGCAACGGGGGAGACCCAGTACTTC

v_gene: TRBV29-1
d_gene: NA
j_gene: TRBJ2-5
abundance: NA
CDR3aa: CSVEEWTARETQYF
CDR3nt: TGCAGCGTTGAGGAATGGACAGCCCGGGAGACCCAGTACTTC

v_gene: TRBV6-5
d_gene: TRBD1
j_gene: TRBJ1-1
abundance: NA
CDR3aa: CASSYTDPGGADEAFF
CDR3nt: TGTGCCAGCAGTTACACCGACCCAGGGGGCGCGGATGAAGCTTTCTTT

v_gene: TRBV29-1
d_gene: NA
j_gene: TRBJ2-7
abundance: once
CDR3aa: CSVDLQGTNEQYF
CDR3nt: TGCAGCGTTGACCTTCAGGGAACAAACGAGCAGTACTTC

v_gene: TRBV27
d_gene: TRBD1
j_gene: TRBJ1-2
abundance: NA
CDR3aa: CASNPRSGTGFYGYTF
CDR3nt: TGTGCCAGCAATCCACGATCCGGGACAGGGTTCTATGGCTACACCTTC

v_gene: TRBV19
d_gene: TRBD2
j_gene: TRBJ2-1
abundance: NA
CDR3aa: CASSDLAGGLNEQFF
CDR3nt: TGTGCCAGTAGTGATTTAGCGGGTGGTTTAAATGAGCAGTTCTTC

v_gene: TRBV7-3
d_gene: TRBD2
j_gene: TRBJ2-2
abundance: NA
CDR3aa: CASSFSGTNTGELFF
CDR3nt: TGTGCCAGCAGCTTCAGCGGGACTAACACCGGGGAGCTGTTTTTT

v_gene: TRBV19
d_gene: NA
j_gene: TRBJ2-6
abundance: NA
CDR3aa: CASSIGEGSGANVLTF
CDR3nt: TGTGCCAGTAGTATTGGAGAGGGATCTGGGGCCAACGTCCTGACTTTC

v_gene: TRBV10-2
d_gene: NA
j_gene: TRBJ2-7
abundance: few
CDR3aa: CASSDGGGYEQYF
CDR3nt: TGCGCCAGCAGTGATGGGGGAGGCTACGAGCAGTACTTC

v_gene: TRBV10-2
d_gene: TRBD1
j_gene: TRBJ1-5
abundance: NA
CDR3aa: CASSSDRNQPQHF
CDR3nt: TGCGCCAGCAGCTCGGACAGGAATCAGCCCCAGCATTTT